Shown below are 25 T cell receptor beta chains from a single sample sequenced in a study of cytotoxic CD8 clonotypes in ibrutinib-treated CLL (dated by TCRdb to about 2021). Explained via the paper, the time point label denotes: progressive disease on ibrutinib. Receptor amplification or capture employed the immunoSEQ multiplex PCR assay. This immuneACCESS table, as held by TCRdb, lists in-frame sequences with V and J called but not all clones. Of the missing ones, under half trace to an unresolved V gene in checked studies; the others have no known cause. The sample includes 150,000 to 200,000 clones, with about 88% observed a single time. Roughly 3% of the sample is in the top ten clones. The specimen comprised PBMCs, sampled at disease progression, from a patient treated with ibrutinib. Receptor source: a human donor with chronic lymphocytic leukemia.

The chain employs TRBV30 and TRBJ1-3; D unclear. With 7 bases removed from V and 0 bases from J, the gap between germline ends came to 16 bases. This CDR3 comprises 15 residues. CDR1 and CDR2 from the germline V gene are GTSNPN and SVGIG (reference sequence). CDR3 in amino acids: CAFGYSLNSGNTIYF. The CDR3 nucleotides read TGTGCCTTCGGGTACTCACTAAACTCTGGAAACACCATATATTTT.

The chain uses TRBV5-1 and TRBJ2-7, with 8 bases that match TRBD2. CDR1 SGHRS and CDR2 YFSETQ come from the germline V gene. This CDR3 is built from 15 residues. V dropped 3 bases and J dropped 3; count of bases not matched to a gene: 8. The CDR3 DNA follows: TGCGCCAGCAGCTCAGAGATAGCGGGACACTACGAGCAGTACTTC. It is translated as CASSSEIAGHYEQYF.

This clone showed up just once. This sequence joins TRBV5-1 and TRBJ2-7, with 11 bases fitting TRBD2. Germline V gene sequence: CDR1 SGHRS, CDR2 YFSETQ. The CDR3 has 15 amino acids. V shed 2 bases and J 3 bases; nucleotides not matched to a gene: 4. CDR3 in amino acids: CASSLVAGGNYEQYF. CDR3 DNA: TGCGCCAGCAGCTTAGTAGCGGGAGGGAACTACGAGCAGTACTTC.

This chain connects TRBV6-5 to TRBJ1-1, with unresolved D. CDR3 size: 14 residues. Germline V gene lookup returns CDR1 MNHEY and CDR2 SVGAGI. Deletions cut 0 bases from V and 0 bases from J, with 5 bases between. In nucleotides, the CDR3 is TGTGCCAGCAGTTACTCGAAATTGAACACTGAAGCTTTCTTT. It codes for CASSYSKLNTEAFF.

The sample holds one count of this clone. The gene calls are TRBV9 and TRBJ2-5, with D unclear. This CDR3 has 12 amino acids. Germline CDR1 and CDR2: SGDLS and YYNGEE. Trimming took off 0 bases at V and 5 bases at J, with 5 bases between the two ends. Here the CDR3 reads CASSVDRETQYF. CDR3 coding DNA: TGTGCCAGCAGCGTAGATAGGGAGACCCAGTACTTC.

The rearrangement uses TRBV19 and TRBJ2-7; a possible D gene is TRBD2 (5 bases). Trimming took off 5 bases at V and 6 bases at J, with 8 bases between the two ends. The CDR3 is 11 residues long. Per germline, CDR1 LNHDA and CDR2 SQIVND (reference sequence). The CDR3 here is CASSEGSEQYF. The CDR3 DNA reads as TGTGCCAGTAGTGAAGGGAGCGAGCAGTACTTC.

V gene TRBV6-1 combines with J gene TRBJ2-7, with TRBD2 matching over 11 bases. The germline V gene has CDR1 MNHNS and CDR2 SASEGT. The CDR3 is 15 residues long. The V segment lost 6 bases and the J segment 7 bases; nucleotides outside the gene matches: 11. CDR3 sequence: CASRDLAGGSGEQYF. Here the CDR3 DNA reads TGTGCCAGCAGGGATCTAGCGGGGGGATCGGGGGAGCAGTACTTC.

The genes are TRBV5-1 and TRBJ2-1; 8 bases align to TRBD2. This CDR3 region has 15 residues. Germline V gene sequence: CDR1 SGHRS, CDR2 YFSETQ. The J segment lost 7 bases and the V segment lost 2 bases, leaving 8 bases of the junction unmatched. The CDR3 spells CASSFGAGGGNEQFF. CDR3 coding DNA: TGCGCCAGCAGCTTCGGGGCGGGAGGCGGGAATGAGCAGTTCTTC.

J is TRBJ2-6 and V is TRBV7-3; tentative D call: TRBD2 (5 bases). CDR1 and CDR2 from the germline V gene are SGHTA and FQGTGA. Trimming took off 5 bases at V and 0 bases at J, with 17 bases between the two ends. The CDR3 consists of 18 residues. The DNA for the CDR3 is TGTGCCAGCAGCCTCTGGGAAGGACTCAGCTCTGGGGCCAACGTCCTGACTTTC. Translating it yields CASSLWEGLSSGANVLTF.

This sequence joins TRBV5-8 and TRBJ1-5; 7 bases line up with TRBD1. Germline loops: CDR1 SGHTS, CDR2 YDEGEE. This CDR3 spans 17 amino acids. V lost 1 base, J lost 6 bases, and 13 bases stayed unmatched. The DNA for the CDR3 is TGTGCCAGCAGCTTGAATATCGTCAGGGGGGCGGGTCAGCCCCAGCATTTT. It is translated as CASSLNIVRGAGQPQHF.

This clone was recorded a few times. This chain links TRBV4-1 with TRBJ1-1; perhaps TRBD1 as D (5 bases). V was shortened by 3 bases and J by 5 bases, with 16 bases between the two germline ends. There are 15 residues in the CDR3. The V gene's germline CDR1 is MGHRA and CDR2 YSYEKL. The CDR3 sequence is CASSQEGETRTEAFF. The CDR3 bases are TGCGCCAGCAGCCAGGAAGGGGAGACGAGGACTGAAGCTTTCTTT.

The gene calls are TRBV30 and TRBJ1-1; D is perhaps TRBD1 (5 bases). Per germline, CDR1 GTSNPN and CDR2 SVGIG (reference sequence). The CDR3 runs 15 residues. Trimming pared 0 bases from V and 4 bases from J, leaving 15 bases between. The CDR3 here is CAWSVRRGSGTEAFF. The CDR3 DNA reads as TGTGCCTGGAGTGTACGAAGGGGTTCTGGCACTGAAGCTTTCTTT.

In this sample, this clone turned up once. The chain has TRBV18 and TRBJ1-4, with unresolved D. Germline CDR1 KGHSH, CDR2 LQKENI. The CDR3 runs 16 residues. The V end lost 4 bases, the J end lost 4 bases, and 16 bases lay between the germline ends. The CDR3 here is CASSHTTGNVNEKLFF. In DNA form, the CDR3 reads TGTGCCAGCTCACATACCACCGGGAACGTTAATGAAAAACTGTTTTTT.

V is TRBV6-5 and J is TRBJ1-4; D is unresolved. This CDR3 comprises 14 residues. Germline V gives CDR1 MNHEY, CDR2 SVGAGI. Trimming cost V 5 bases and J 8 bases, with 15 bases left between them. For the CDR3, the DNA is TGTGCCAGCAGTCCAAGGGTGAAGGGCGAAAAACTGTTTTTT. It yields the protein CASSPRVKGEKLFF.

This clone was seen a few times. The CDR3 here is CATGLAGLDEQFF. In DNA, the CDR3 is TGTGCTACAGGACTAGCGGGATTGGATGAGCAGTTCTTC. The J gene is TRBJ2-1, the V gene TRBV12-5, with 12 bases fitting TRBD2. This CDR3 contains 13 residues. Germline CDR1 and CDR2: LGHNT and FRNRAP. The V gene end was trimmed by 10 bases and the J gene end by 8 bases; junction bases not matched to a gene: 6.

The chain carries TRBV14 and TRBJ2-2, with D uncertain. The V end lost 8 bases, the J end lost 6 bases, and 19 bases lay between the germline ends. This CDR3 has 15 residues. From germline, CDR1 is SGHDN and CDR2 FVKESK. CDR3 sequence reads: CASVNILGRSGELFF. The CDR3 DNA is TGTGCCAGCGTAAACATACTTGGAAGGTCCGGGGAGCTGTTTTTT.

To note about this clone: This specimen includes other DNA sequences encoding the same CDR3. The rearrangement joins TRBV7-9 to TRBJ1-1; D gene unclear. Trimming took off 1 base at V and 1 base at J, with 10 bases between the two ends. The CDR3 contains 15 residues. Germline CDR1 and CDR2: SEHNR and FQNEAQ (reference sequence). The CDR3 reads CASSLGEGRNTEAFF. Written as DNA, the CDR3 is TGTGCCAGCAGCTTAGGGGAGGGAAGGAACACTGAAGCTTTCTTT.

V is TRBV28 and J is TRBJ1-3; D is perhaps TRBD1 (6 bases). The germline V gene has CDR1 MDHEN and CDR2 SYDVKM. V lost 5 bases and J lost 1, with 12 bases in between. This CDR3 is built from 15 residues. The CDR3 spells CASSPPRGSGNTIYF. CDR3 DNA sequence: TGTGCCAGCAGTCCCCCCAGGGGTTCTGGAAACACCATATATTTT.

V gene TRBV5-1 combines with J gene TRBJ2-2, with D possibly matching TRBD1 (5 bases). The CDR3 extends over 15 amino acids. Trimming removed 2 bases at V and 5 bases at J, with 13 bases between. Germline lookup yields CDR1 SGHRS and CDR2 YFSETQ. In nucleotides, the CDR3 is TGCGCCAGCAGCTTTCTGGGCGCAGGGACCGGGGAGCTGTTTTTT. The encoded protein is CASSFLGAGTGELFF.

This chain uses TRBV19 with TRBJ2-5; D call uncertain. The V gene lost 7 bases and the J gene lost 5 bases, with 20 bases spanning the gap. The germline V gene has CDR1 LNHDA and CDR2 SQIVND (reference sequence). There are 15 residues in the CDR3. DNA of the CDR3: TGTGCCAGTATGGATCGACAATTGGGGTTGGAGACCCAGTACTTC. Translating it yields CASMDRQLGLETQYF.

The chain combines TRBV20-1 with TRBJ1-2; a weak D match, TRBD1 (6 bases). V lost 5 bases to trimming and J lost 7 bases, with 11 bases between them. CDR1 and CDR2 (germline): DFQATT, SNEGSKA (reference sequence). The CDR3 spans 11 residues. The CDR3 nucleotides read TGCAGTGCTCCTGGAGGGGGTGGCTACACCTTC. Residues: CSAPGGGGYTF.

The rearrangement links TRBV19 to TRBJ2-1; 11 bases match TRBD2. Per the germline V gene, CDR1 is LNHDA and CDR2 is SQIVND (reference sequence). This CDR3 is built from 17 residues. Losses at the gene ends were 3 bases for V and 4 bases for J; bases not matched to a gene: 8. CDR3 bases: TGTGCCAGTAGTATGAGGTCTAGCGGGAGGTTATACAATGAGCAGTTCTTC. Translating gives CASSMRSSGRLYNEQFF.

The chain recombines TRBV18 with TRBJ2-6; D ambiguous. Germline V gene sequence: CDR1 KGHSH, CDR2 LQKENI. Trimming took off 3 bases at V and 0 bases at J, with 12 bases between the two ends. This CDR3 region has 17 residues. The CDR3 bases are TGTGCCAGCTCACCCCGGGTGGGCCCCTCTGGGGCCAACGTCCTGACTTTC. This encodes CASSPRVGPSGANVLTF.

The chain joins TRBV6-1 to TRBJ2-3; either TRBD1 or TRBD2 may supply D (5 bases each). In germline, CDR1 is MNHNS, CDR2 SASEGT. Between the trimmed V and J ends, which lost 7 bases and 4 bases, there was a span of 15 bases. This CDR3 contains 14 residues. The CDR3 DNA reads TGTGCCAGCACTCGGGGCTACAACCCAGATACGCAGTATTTT. It codes for CASTRGYNPDTQYF.

The V and J genes are TRBV30 and TRBJ1-3; D call uncertain. Germline assignment: CDR1 GTSNPN and CDR2 SVGIG (reference sequence). V shed 4 bases and J shed 0 bases, with 13 bases lying between them. CDR3 length: 15 residues. The CDR3 loop reads CAWTYGQNSGNTIYF. CDR3 nucleotides: TGTGCCTGGACCTACGGCCAAAACTCTGGAAACACCATATATTTT.